The 2 T cell receptor beta chains below come from one sample, sequenced in a study of regulatory T cells in long-lasting Graves disease. Both iRepertoire HTBI primers and Arm-PCR of CDR3 regions were used to build the TCR beta libraries. TCRdb passed the multiplex PCR reads through MiXCR, listing each CDR3 protein once. The sample lists roughly 250,000 distinct CDR3 sequences, approximately 18% occurring once. Time point in this sample: newly diagnosed GD, antithyroid drugs for less than 3 months. PBMCs were the source of the RNA used for TCR sequencing. This sample also appeared in a second study, on T cells in Graves' hyperthyroidism and ophthalmopathy.

Sequencing used peripheral blood mononuclear cells (PBMCs), obtained at new diagnosis, from a patient treated with antithyroid drugs. The source of these receptors is a young woman with Graves disease.

This clonotype was observed at least ten times. V and J are TRBV12-3 or TRBV12-4 and TRBJ1-2; 7 bases line up with TRBD1. The CDR3 loop spans 15 amino acids. J gave up 0 bases and V 5 bases, and 6 bases lay outside the gene matches. In DNA form, the CDR3 reads TGTGCCAGCAGTATACGGACAGGAGCTAACTATGGCTACACCTTC. Translating it yields CASSIRTGANYGYTF.

This clonotype was picked up a small number of times. A read error may be the cause here, since a much bigger clone is one base away. This rearrangement joins TRBV2 to TRBJ2-4; the D gene is possibly TRBD1 (6 bases). The germline V gene encodes CDR1 SNHLY and CDR2 FYNNEI. Trimming stripped 6 bases from V and 5 bases from J, with 17 bases between. The CDR3 consists of 15 residues. The DNA of the CDR3 is TGTGCCAGCAGGGGGGCAGAGCCCTCCGAAAACATTCAGTACTTC. It yields the protein CASRGAEPSENIQYF.